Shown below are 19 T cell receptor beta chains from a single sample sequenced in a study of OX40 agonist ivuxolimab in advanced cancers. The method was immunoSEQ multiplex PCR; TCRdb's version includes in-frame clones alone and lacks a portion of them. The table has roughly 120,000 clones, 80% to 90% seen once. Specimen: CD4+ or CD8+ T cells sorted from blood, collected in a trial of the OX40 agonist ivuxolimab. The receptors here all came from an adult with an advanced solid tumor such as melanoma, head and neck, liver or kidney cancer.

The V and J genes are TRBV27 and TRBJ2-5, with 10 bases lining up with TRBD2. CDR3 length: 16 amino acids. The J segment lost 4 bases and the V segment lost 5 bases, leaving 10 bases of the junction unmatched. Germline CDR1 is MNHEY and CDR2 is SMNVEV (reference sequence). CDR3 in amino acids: CASSRLAGVLSETQYF. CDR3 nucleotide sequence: TGTGCCAGCAGTAGGCTAGCGGGGGTACTATCAGAGACCCAGTACTTC.

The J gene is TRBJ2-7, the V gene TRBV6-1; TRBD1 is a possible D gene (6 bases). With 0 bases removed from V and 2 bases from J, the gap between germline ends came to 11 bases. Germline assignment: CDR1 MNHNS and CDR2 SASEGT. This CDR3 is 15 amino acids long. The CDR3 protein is CASSEASGAPYEQYF. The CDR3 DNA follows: TGTGCCAGCAGTGAAGCGTCAGGGGCCCCCTACGAGCAGTACTTC.

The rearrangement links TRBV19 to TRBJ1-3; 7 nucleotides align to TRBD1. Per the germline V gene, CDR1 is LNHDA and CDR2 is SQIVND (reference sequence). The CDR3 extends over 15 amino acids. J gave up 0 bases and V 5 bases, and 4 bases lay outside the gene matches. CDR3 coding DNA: TGTGCCAGTAGTCCGACAGGGTTCTCTGGAAACACCATATATTTT. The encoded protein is CASSPTGFSGNTIYF.

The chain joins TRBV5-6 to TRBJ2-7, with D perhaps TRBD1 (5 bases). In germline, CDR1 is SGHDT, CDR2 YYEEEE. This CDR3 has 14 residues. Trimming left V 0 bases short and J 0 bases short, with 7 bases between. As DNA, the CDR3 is TGTGCCAGCAGCTTGGGGACACCCTCCTACGAGCAGTACTTC. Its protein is CASSLGTPSYEQYF.

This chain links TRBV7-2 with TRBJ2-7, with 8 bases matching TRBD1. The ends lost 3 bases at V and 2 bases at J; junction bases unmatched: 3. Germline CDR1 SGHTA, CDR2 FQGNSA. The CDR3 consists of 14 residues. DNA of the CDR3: TGTGCCAGCAGCTTCGGACAGGGCCCCTACGAGCAGTACTTC. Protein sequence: CASSFGQGPYEQYF. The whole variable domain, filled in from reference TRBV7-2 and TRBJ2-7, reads GAGVSQSPSNKVTEKGKDVELRCDPISGHTALYWYRQSLGQGLEFLIYFQGNSAPDKSGLPSDRFSAERTGGSVSTLTIQRTQQEDSAVYLCASSFGQGPYEQYFGPGTRLTVT.

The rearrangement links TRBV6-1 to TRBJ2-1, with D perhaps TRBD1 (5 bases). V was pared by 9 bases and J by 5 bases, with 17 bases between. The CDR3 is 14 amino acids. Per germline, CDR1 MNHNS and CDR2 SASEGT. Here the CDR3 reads CASLRPLGDNEQFF. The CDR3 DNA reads TGTGCCAGTCTCCGGCCCCTAGGGGACAATGAGCAGTTCTTC.

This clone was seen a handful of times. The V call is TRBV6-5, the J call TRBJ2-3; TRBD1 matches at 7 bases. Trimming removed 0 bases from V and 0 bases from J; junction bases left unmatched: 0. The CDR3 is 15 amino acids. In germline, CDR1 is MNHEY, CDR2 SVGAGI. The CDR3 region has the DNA TGTGCCAGCAGTTACTCGGGACAGAGCACAGATACGCAGTATTTT. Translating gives CASSYSGQSTDTQYF.

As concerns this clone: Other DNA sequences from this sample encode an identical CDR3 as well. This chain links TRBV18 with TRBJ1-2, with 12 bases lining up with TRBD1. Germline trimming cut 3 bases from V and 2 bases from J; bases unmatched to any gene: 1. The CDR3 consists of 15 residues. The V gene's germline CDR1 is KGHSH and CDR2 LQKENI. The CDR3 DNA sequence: TGTGCCAGCTCACCGGGACAGGGGGCAAACTATGGCTACACCTTC. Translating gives CASSPGQGANYGYTF. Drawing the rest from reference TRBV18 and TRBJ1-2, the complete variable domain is NAGVMQNPRHLVRRRGQEARLRCSPMKGHSHVYWYRQLPEEGLKFMVYLQKENIIDESGMPKERFSAEFPKEGPSILRIQQVVRGDSAAYFCASSPGQGANYGYTFGSGTRLTVV.

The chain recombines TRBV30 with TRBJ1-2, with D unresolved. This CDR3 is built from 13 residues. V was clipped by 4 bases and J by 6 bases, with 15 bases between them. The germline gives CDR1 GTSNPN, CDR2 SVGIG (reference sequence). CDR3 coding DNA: TGTGCCTGGATAGTCGGGCCAGGCCATGGCTACACCTTC. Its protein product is CAWIVGPGHGYTF.

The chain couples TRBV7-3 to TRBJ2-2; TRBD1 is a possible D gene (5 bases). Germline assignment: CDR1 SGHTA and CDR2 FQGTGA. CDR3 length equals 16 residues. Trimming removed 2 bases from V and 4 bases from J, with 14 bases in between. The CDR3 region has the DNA TGTGCCAGCAGCTTATATTCGACAGCGACCACCGGGGAGCTGTTTTTT. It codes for CASSLYSTATTGELFF.

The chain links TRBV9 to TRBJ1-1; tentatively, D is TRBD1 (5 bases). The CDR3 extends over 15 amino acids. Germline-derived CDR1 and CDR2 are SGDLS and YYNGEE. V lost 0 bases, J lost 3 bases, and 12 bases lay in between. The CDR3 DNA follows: TGTGCCAGCAGCGTAGCTGCAGGGAAAGACACTGAAGCTTTCTTT. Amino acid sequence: CASSVAAGKDTEAFF. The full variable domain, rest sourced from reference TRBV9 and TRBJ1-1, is DSGVTQTPKHLITATGQRVTLRCSPRSGDLSVYWYQQSLDQGLQFLIQYYNGEERAKGNILERFSAQQFPDLHSELNLSSLELGDSALYFCASSVAAGKDTEAFFGQGTRLTVV.

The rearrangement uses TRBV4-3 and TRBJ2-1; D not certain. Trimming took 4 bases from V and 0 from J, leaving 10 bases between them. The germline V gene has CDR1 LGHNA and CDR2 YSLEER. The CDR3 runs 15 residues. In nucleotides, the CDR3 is TGCGCCAGCAGCCCATCTCAGAGCTCCTACAATGAGCAGTTCTTC. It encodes CASSPSQSSYNEQFF.

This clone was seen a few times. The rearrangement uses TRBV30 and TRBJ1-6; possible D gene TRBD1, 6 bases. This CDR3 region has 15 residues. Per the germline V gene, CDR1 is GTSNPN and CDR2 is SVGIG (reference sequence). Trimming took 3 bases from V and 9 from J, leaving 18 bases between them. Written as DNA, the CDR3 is TGTGCCTGGAGCGCCGCCGGGGGGCCGGGTTCACCCCTCCACTTT. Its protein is CAWSAAGGPGSPLHF.

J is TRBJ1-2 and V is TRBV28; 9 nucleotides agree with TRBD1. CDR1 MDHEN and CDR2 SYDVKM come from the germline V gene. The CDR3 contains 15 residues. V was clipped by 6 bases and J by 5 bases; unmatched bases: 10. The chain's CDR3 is CASRVPVDRGYGYTF. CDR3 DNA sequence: TGTGCCAGCAGAGTACCGGTGGACAGGGGTTATGGCTACACCTTC.

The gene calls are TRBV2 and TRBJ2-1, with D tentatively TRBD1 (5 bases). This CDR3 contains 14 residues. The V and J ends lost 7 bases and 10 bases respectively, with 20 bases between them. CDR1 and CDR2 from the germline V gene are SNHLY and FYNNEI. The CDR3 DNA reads TGTGCCAGCACCCGAACCCAGGGAAGATGGGAGCAGTTCTTC. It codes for CASTRTQGRWEQFF.

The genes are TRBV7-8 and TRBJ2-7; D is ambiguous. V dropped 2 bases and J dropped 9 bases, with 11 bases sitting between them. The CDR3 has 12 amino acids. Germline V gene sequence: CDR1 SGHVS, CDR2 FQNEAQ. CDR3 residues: CASSLTLEGQYF. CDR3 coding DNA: TGTGCCAGCAGCTTAACCTTGGAAGGGCAGTACTTC.

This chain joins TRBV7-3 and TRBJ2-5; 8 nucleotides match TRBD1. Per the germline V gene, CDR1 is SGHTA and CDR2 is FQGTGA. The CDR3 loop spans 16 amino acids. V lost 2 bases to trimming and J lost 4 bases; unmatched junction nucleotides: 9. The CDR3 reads CASSLGDRRRGETQYF. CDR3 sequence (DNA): TGTGCCAGCAGCTTAGGGGACAGGCGGCGAGGAGAGACCCAGTACTTC.

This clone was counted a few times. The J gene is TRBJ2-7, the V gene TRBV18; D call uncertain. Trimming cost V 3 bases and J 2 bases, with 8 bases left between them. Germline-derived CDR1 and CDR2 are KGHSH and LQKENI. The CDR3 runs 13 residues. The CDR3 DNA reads TGTGCCAGCTCACCGTCGGCAGCCTACGAGCAGTACTTC. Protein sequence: CASSPSAAYEQYF.

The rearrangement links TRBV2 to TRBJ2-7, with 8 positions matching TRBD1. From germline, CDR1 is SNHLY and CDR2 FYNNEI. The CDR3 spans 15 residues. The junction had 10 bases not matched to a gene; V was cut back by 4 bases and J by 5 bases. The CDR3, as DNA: TGTGCCAGCAGTGTAAACAGGGGGGTATTCGACGAGCAGTACTTC. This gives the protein CASSVNRGVFDEQYF.